One sample yielded the 18 T cell receptor beta chains listed below, sequenced in a study of PD-L1 blockade in urothelial cancer. Assay used: immunoSEQ multiplex PCR; TCRdb lists only in-frame clones, some missing. Here the sample spans roughly 32,000 clones, 65% to 90% being singletons. Specimen: PBMCs, collected around atezolizumab (anti-PD-L1) treatment. The receptors were sampled from a man aged 55 to 70 with urothelial cancer.

Here the CDR3 DNA reads TGTGCCAGTAGTGATCGGGGGGGCCGACCAGAGACCCAGTACTTC. Its protein is CASSDRGGRPETQYF. The chain has TRBV19 and TRBJ2-5, with 8 nucleotides matching TRBD2. J gave up 4 bases and V 5 bases, and 9 bases lay outside the gene matches. The CDR3 totals 15 residues. Germline CDR1 reads LNHDA; CDR2 reads SQIVND (reference sequence).

This chain connects TRBV7-8 to TRBJ1-5; 9 bases match TRBD1. Germline values: CDR1 SGHVS, CDR2 FQNEAQ. The CDR3 extends over 16 amino acids. Trimming at V came to 5 bases and at J to 6 bases, leaving 11 bases not matched to a gene. For the CDR3, the DNA is TGTGCCAGCAGCCTATTGGACAGGGGAGGTAGTCAGCCCCAGCATTTT. Translated: CASSLLDRGGSQPQHF.

The V gene is TRBV9, the J gene TRBJ1-2; D is undetermined. Germline loops: CDR1 SGDLS, CDR2 YYNGEE. The CDR3 runs to 16 residues. V lost 4 bases to trimming and J lost 8 bases, with 24 bases between them. The DNA for the CDR3 is TGTGCCAGCAGCCCCAGCGGGCCGAGCCCTTTGGAGGGCTACACCTTC. It yields the protein CASSPSGPSPLEGYTF.

This clone was observed a single time. The rearrangement uses TRBV4-3 and TRBJ2-1; tentatively, D is TRBD1 (5 bases). V shed 0 bases and J shed 0 bases, with 15 bases lying between them. This CDR3 comprises 18 residues. Germline values: CDR1 LGHNA, CDR2 YSLEER. This chain's CDR3 is CASSQDPKGFSSYNEQFF. The DNA of the CDR3 is TGCGCCAGCAGCCAAGATCCCAAGGGGTTTAGCTCCTACAATGAGCAGTTCTTC.

V and J are TRBV7-9 and TRBJ2-5; 9 nucleotides align to TRBD2. Germline V gene lookup returns CDR1 SEHNR and CDR2 FQNEAQ (reference sequence). V was pared by 2 bases and J by 1 base, with 2 bases of the junction left unmatched. CDR3 length: 15 amino acids. DNA for the CDR3: TGTGCCAGCAGCTTATCAGCGGGGGGCCAAGAGACCCAGTACTTC. Amino acids: CASSLSAGGQETQYF.

This chain connects TRBV7-6 to TRBJ2-7; D is perhaps TRBD1 (6 bases). V dropped 1 base and J dropped 4 bases, with 8 bases sitting between them. The CDR3 loop spans 13 amino acids. Germline V gives CDR1 SGHVS, CDR2 FNYEAQ. The DNA for the CDR3 is TGTGCCAGCAGCTTAGAGGACAGATACGAGCAGTACTTC. This translates into CASSLEDRYEQYF.

The chain carries TRBV6-1 and TRBJ2-5; D gene ambiguous. V was pared by 1 base and J by 4 bases, with 10 bases between. Germline assignment: CDR1 MNHNS and CDR2 SASEGT. This CDR3 contains 14 residues. CDR3: CASSEESVSETQYF. In DNA, the CDR3 is TGTGCCAGCAGTGAAGAATCCGTTTCAGAGACCCAGTACTTC.

This chain uses TRBV11-1 with TRBJ1-1; possible D gene TRBD1, 5 bases. The length of the CDR3 is 14 residues. Germline values: CDR1 SGHAT, CDR2 FQDESV (reference sequence). The V end was cut by 4 bases, the J end by 1 base, with 10 bases between. The CDR3 DNA reads TGTGCCAGCAGCTCTTCAAGGGGGAACACTGAAGCTTTCTTT. As protein: CASSSSRGNTEAFF. The variable domain in full, with the rest retrieved from reference TRBV11-1 and TRBJ1-1, is EAEVAQSPRYKITEKSQAVAFWCDPISGHATLYWYRQILGQGPELLVQFQDESVVDDSQLPKDRFSAERLKGVDSTLKIQPAELGDSAMYLCASSSSRGNTEAFFGQGTRLTVV.

Turning to this clone: Other DNA sequences from this sample encode an identical CDR3 as well. The CDR3 nucleotides read TGTGCCAGTAGTATATCGGTGTATGGCTACACCTTC. It yields the protein CASSISVYGYTF. This chain joins TRBV19 and TRBJ1-2; D is undetermined. There are 12 residues in the CDR3. The germline CDR1 and CDR2 sequences are LNHDA and SQIVND (reference sequence). V dropped 2 bases and J dropped 5 bases, with 6 bases sitting between them.

The chain combines TRBV5-1 with TRBJ2-6, with 8 bases identical to TRBD1. The trim removed 4 bases at V and 2 bases at J, leaving 8 bases unmatched. CDR3 length: 17 amino acids. The germline V gene encodes CDR1 SGHRS and CDR2 YFSETQ. CDR3 loop: CASSLSPGGAGANVLTF. CDR3 in DNA: TGCGCCAGCAGCCTTTCCCCAGGGGGCGCTGGGGCCAACGTCCTGACTTTC.

V usage is TRBV5-4 and J usage is TRBJ2-1, with 7 bases aligning to TRBD2. CDR3 length: 14 amino acids. Germline CDR1 SGHNT, CDR2 YYREEE (reference sequence). With 0 bases clipped from V and 6 bases from J, the junction kept 3 bases outside the gene matches. The CDR3, as DNA: TGTGCCAGCAGCTTGGATACTAGCGTCAATGAGCAGTTCTTC. It encodes CASSLDTSVNEQFF.

The chain recombines TRBV2 with TRBJ1-2; D unclear. CDR3 length: 15 residues. Trimming removed 5 bases at V and 3 bases at J, with 16 bases between. CDR1 is SNHLY and CDR2 is FYNNEI in the germline V gene. The CDR3 region is CASSPLSGLDYGYTF. The CDR3 coding sequence is TGTGCCAGCAGTCCTCTCTCGGGGTTGGACTATGGCTACACCTTC. Supplemented by reference TRBV2 and TRBJ1-2, the full variable domain reads EPEVTQTPSHQVTQMGQEVILRCVPISNHLYFYWYRQILGQKVEFLVSFYNNEISEKSEIFDDQFSVERPDGSNFTLKIRSTKLEDSAMYFCASSPLSGLDYGYTFGSGTRLTVV.

This rearrangement joins TRBV5-1 to TRBJ1-2, with 8 bases lining up with TRBD1. The CDR3 loop spans 14 amino acids. CDR1 and CDR2 (germline): SGHRS, YFSETQ. With V trimmed by 4 bases and J by 8 bases, 10 bases remained unmatched. Here the CDR3 reads CASSTSTGVGGYTF. Written as DNA, the CDR3 is TGCGCCAGCAGCACCTCGACAGGGGTTGGCGGCTACACCTTC.

CDR3 protein: CASSQDSMFGQGVNSYEQYF. DNA for the CDR3: TGCGCCAGCAGCCAAGATTCGATGTTCGGACAGGGGGTCAACTCCTACGAGCAGTACTTC. The chain carries TRBV4-1 and TRBJ2-7, with 10 bases aligning to TRBD1. This CDR3 has 20 residues. CDR1 and CDR2 from the germline V gene are MGHRA and YSYEKL. Unmatched junction bases numbered 14, after V lost 0 bases and J lost 0 bases.

The gene calls are TRBV19 and TRBJ2-3; 10 positions match TRBD2. The CDR3 spans 15 residues. Germline-derived CDR1 and CDR2 are LNHDA and SQIVND (reference sequence). The V and J ends lost 9 bases and 2 bases, in that order; junction bases with no gene match: 8. CDR3 amino acids: CASTIAGGDTDTQYF. For the CDR3, the DNA is TGTGCCAGCACTATAGCGGGGGGAGACACAGATACGCAGTATTTT.

The chain employs TRBV19 and TRBJ1-1; tentative D call: TRBD1 (6 bases). The CDR3 runs 14 residues. V dropped 5 bases and J dropped 7 bases, with 17 bases sitting between them. Germline lookup yields CDR1 LNHDA and CDR2 SQIVND (reference sequence). CDR3 loop: CASSFQGKVSEAFF. For the CDR3, the DNA is TGTGCCAGTAGTTTCCAGGGGAAAGTCAGTGAAGCTTTCTTT.

The chain uses TRBV2 and TRBJ1-1; 9 bases are a match to TRBD1. The V gene's germline CDR1 is SNHLY and CDR2 FYNNEI. The CDR3 has 14 amino acids. The V and J ends lost 6 bases and 5 bases, in that order; junction bases with no gene match: 7. CDR3 coding DNA: TGTGCCAGCAGGACACAGGGGGCTAGGACTGAAGCTTTCTTT. It is translated as CASRTQGARTEAFF.

This sequence joins TRBV5-1 and TRBJ2-5; 13 bases match TRBD2. Germline CDR1 and CDR2: SGHRS and YFSETQ. The CDR3 consists of 18 residues. V lost 2 bases and J lost 0; bases outside the gene matches: 7. The CDR3 region has the DNA TGCGCCAGCAGCTTACGACTAGCGGGAGGCCCGTACCAAGAGACCCAGTACTTC. It specifies CASSLRLAGGPYQETQYF.